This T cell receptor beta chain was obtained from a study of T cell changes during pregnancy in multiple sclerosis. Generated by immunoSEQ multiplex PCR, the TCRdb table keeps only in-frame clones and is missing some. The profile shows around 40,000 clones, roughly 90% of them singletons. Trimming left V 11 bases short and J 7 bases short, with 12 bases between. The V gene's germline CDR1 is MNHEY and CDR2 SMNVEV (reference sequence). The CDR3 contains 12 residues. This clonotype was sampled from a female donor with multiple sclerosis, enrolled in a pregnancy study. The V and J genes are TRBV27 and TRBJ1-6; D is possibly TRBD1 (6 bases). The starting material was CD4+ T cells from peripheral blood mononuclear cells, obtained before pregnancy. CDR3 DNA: TGTGCCTTGCAGGGGAGAAATTCACCCCTCCACTTT. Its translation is CALQGRNSPLHF.